The 17 T cell receptor beta chains given below trace back to one sample, sequenced in a study of CD8 T cells in ankylosing spondylitis. TCRdb re-called the 5' RACE reads through MiXCR, storing one row per CDR3 protein. The sample shows roughly 130,000 distinct CDR3 sequences, around 7% of them seen only once. The sample was blood, either unsorted or a sorted T cell fraction (not recorded which). The source is a male donor with ankylosing spondylitis or in good health (not recorded which).

This clonotype was seen at least ten times. This chain connects TRBV28 to TRBJ2-5, with 7 bases matching TRBD1. The CDR3 is 13 amino acids. The J segment lost 3 bases and the V segment lost 6 bases, leaving 4 bases of the junction unmatched. Germline V gene data show CDR1 as MDHEN and CDR2 as SYDVKM. DNA for the CDR3: TGTGCCAGCAGGACCGGGACAGAAGAGACCCAGTACTTC. Encoded protein: CASRTGTEETQYF.

This clonotype was seen repeatedly, ten times or more. The rearrangement links TRBV12-3 or TRBV12-4 to TRBJ1-4; no reliable D call. V was pared by 6 bases and J by 7 bases, with 12 bases between. The CDR3 sequence is 13 residues long. The CDR3 reads CASSPGLTEKLFF. CDR3 nucleotides: TGTGCCAGCAGCCCCGGATTAACTGAAAAACTGTTTTTT.

This clonotype has a count of ten or more. CDR3 sequence: CASSSTSAYWQYF. DNA of the CDR3: TGTGCCAGCAGTTCGACTAGCGCCTACTGGCAGTACTTC. The chain recombines TRBV12-3 or TRBV12-4 with TRBJ2-7, with TRBD2 matching 8 bases. The length of the CDR3 is 13 residues. The V gene end was trimmed by 4 bases and the J gene end by 9 bases; junction bases not matched to a gene: 8.

At least ten counts were recorded for this clonotype. The chain uses TRBV4-1 and TRBJ2-3; 7 bases line up with TRBD1. The CDR3 length is 15 residues. With 2 bases clipped from V and 1 base from J, the junction kept 3 bases outside the gene matches. Per germline, CDR1 MGHRA and CDR2 YSYEKL. The CDR3 DNA follows: TGCGCCAGCAGCCAACGGGACAGCCGCACAGATACGCAGTATTTT. Encoded protein: CASSQRDSRTDTQYF.

This clonotype was seen many times. The V gene is TRBV6-1, the J gene TRBJ2-5; D is perhaps TRBD2 (6 bases). Trimming removed 6 bases from V and 5 bases from J, with 16 bases in between. CDR3 size: 14 residues. Germline values: CDR1 MNHNS, CDR2 SASEGT. The CDR3 region is CASRVLGRPETQYF. CDR3 nucleotide sequence: TGTGCCAGCAGGGTCTTGGGGAGGCCGGAGACCCAGTACTTC.

There are many counts of this clonotype. V is TRBV7-9 and J is TRBJ1-1, with D possibly matching TRBD1 (5 bases). Trimming removed 6 bases from V and 6 bases from J, with 20 bases in between. Per germline, CDR1 SEHNR and CDR2 FQNEAQ (reference sequence). The CDR3 is 15 amino acids. The CDR3 DNA follows: TGTGCCAGCAGGACTGCCCCGGGACCTGGCTCTGAAGCTTTCTTT. Residues: CASRTAPGPGSEAFF.

This clonotype was recorded at least ten times. The chain is built from TRBV7-9 and TRBJ2-7; 7 positions agree with TRBD1. The CDR3 is 13 residues long. With V trimmed by 1 base and J by 8 bases, 5 bases remained unmatched. CDR1 is SEHNR and CDR2 is FQNEAQ in the germline V gene (reference sequence). This CDR3 is CASSLEGTAQQYF. CDR3 nucleotide sequence: TGTGCCAGCAGCTTAGAAGGGACAGCTCAGCAGTACTTC.

This clonotype was counted only a few times. This chain uses TRBV20-1 with TRBJ2-3; TRBD2 matches 11 bases. CDR3 length equals 14 residues. V gave up 5 bases and J gave up 6 bases; unmatched junction bases: 7. Germline lookup yields CDR1 DFQATT and CDR2 SNEGSKA (reference sequence). CDR3 in DNA: TGCAGTGCTTACCCTAGCGGGGGGCCCGATACGCAGTATTTT. Residues: CSAYPSGGPDTQYF.

In its sample, this clonotype was seen many times. J is TRBJ2-7 and V is TRBV28, with 10 bases matching TRBD2. This CDR3 spans 15 amino acids. CDR1 and CDR2 (germline): MDHEN, SYDVKM. J was trimmed by 3 bases and V by 6 bases; bases with no gene match: 8. CDR3 residues: CASSPSGRAFYEQYF. The DNA of the CDR3 is TGTGCCAGCAGCCCAAGCGGGAGGGCTTTCTACGAGCAGTACTTC.

This clonotype was counted at least ten times. The gene calls are TRBV5-1 and TRBJ2-7, with 9 bases fitting TRBD2. The CDR3 extends over 15 amino acids. After removal of 0 bases from V and 2 bases from J, the junction contained 3 bases not matched to a gene. Germline V gives CDR1 SGHRS, CDR2 YFSETQ. In nucleotides, the CDR3 is TGCGCCAGCAGCTTGGATGCTAGCGGGGCCTACGAGCAGTACTTC. Amino acids: CASSLDASGAYEQYF.

This clonotype was found a few times. The chain has TRBV5-1 and TRBJ2-7, with D unresolved. The CDR3 extends over 14 amino acids. Trimming stripped 1 base from V and 2 bases from J, with 10 bases between. Looked up from germline, CDR1 is SGHRS and CDR2 is YFSETQ. CDR3 protein: CASSLIGGPYEQYF. DNA of the CDR3: TGCGCCAGCAGCTTGATAGGCGGACCCTACGAGCAGTACTTC.

This clonotype was observed many times. This sequence joins TRBV7-3 and TRBJ2-1; 7 nucleotides agree with TRBD2. Germline-derived CDR1 and CDR2 are SGHTA and FQGTGA. The CDR3 spans 17 residues. J lost 2 bases, V lost 1 base, and 8 bases had no gene match. The CDR3, as DNA: TGTGCCAGCAGCTTAAGTAGGGGCGCGGGGGCCTACAATGAGCAGTTCTTC. It codes for CASSLSRGAGAYNEQFF.

There are many counts of this clonotype. CDR3 protein: CSVEGRGGTEAFF. Written as DNA, the CDR3 is TGCAGCGTTGAAGGGAGGGGAGGGACTGAAGCTTTCTTT. The chain links TRBV29-1 to TRBJ1-1, with TRBD1 as a possible D gene (5 bases). The germline V gene has CDR1 SQVTM and CDR2 ANQGSEA. CDR3 length: 13 residues. Trimming took off 1 base at V and 5 bases at J, with 11 bases between the two ends.

Many counts were recorded for this clonotype. The chain is built from TRBV3-1 and TRBJ1-2, with a possible D match to TRBD1 (5 bases). From germline, CDR1 is LGHDT and CDR2 YNNKEL (reference sequence). The CDR3 is 11 residues long. Trimming cost V 1 base and J 10 bases, with 7 bases left between them. The CDR3 loop is CASSQGGDYTF. The CDR3 DNA sequence: TGTGCCAGCAGCCAAGGGGGGGACTACACCTTC.

The gene calls are TRBV11-1 and TRBJ1-1; no reliable D call. CDR3 length: 13 residues. V was pared by 3 bases and J by 5 bases, with 10 bases between. CDR1 SGHAT and CDR2 FQDESV come from the germline V gene (reference sequence). The CDR3 reads CASSLGYWTEAFF. DNA for the CDR3: TGTGCCAGCAGCTTGGGGTATTGGACTGAAGCTTTCTTT.

This clonotype was counted many times. The rearrangement links TRBV20-1 to TRBJ2-7; 12 positions match TRBD2. The CDR3 is made up of 14 amino acids. From germline, CDR1 is DFQATT and CDR2 SNEGSKA (reference sequence). Unmatched junction bases numbered 4, after V lost 5 bases and J lost 2 bases. Here the CDR3 reads CSARLAGGTYEQYF. CDR3 DNA: TGCAGTGCTCGTCTAGCGGGAGGGACCTACGAGCAGTACTTC.

This clonotype was seen many times. The rearrangement joins TRBV10-3 to TRBJ2-5; TRBD1 aligns across 9 bases. The V segment lost 3 bases and the J segment 5 bases; nucleotides outside the gene matches: 7. The CDR3 is 15 residues long. Germline CDR1 and CDR2: ENHRY and SYGVKD. CDR3 bases: TGTGCCATCAGTGATTCGAAGGGACAGGGTGAGACCCAGTACTTC. This translates into CAISDSKGQGETQYF.